This T cell receptor (beta chain) was sequenced for a study of blood T cell repertoires in COVID-19. For the study at large: COVID-19 samples collected from the United States, Italy and Spain covered acute and convalescent phases. T cells, B-cell-depleted T cells, or PBMCs provided the cDNA or gDNA that served as material.

The CDR3 covers 11 residues. Germline V gives CDR1 SEHNR, CDR2 FQNEAQ (reference sequence). Trimming removed 5 bases at V and 4 bases at J, with 5 bases between. Original methodology: Scientists estimated how many nucleated cells there were by amplifying reference gene primers. Measured with immunoSEQ multiplex PCR; TCRdb has only the in-frame clones, and not every one. Clone size and V and J calls were adopted from that table, with D and trimming inferred from the DNA. The sample yields roughly 250,000 clones, more than 80% seen once. The source material was peripheral blood. The clonotype comes from a woman between 35 and 50 years old with acute or convalescent COVID-19. The V call is TRBV7-9, the J call TRBJ2-5; D remains unclear. The CDR3 DNA follows: TGTGCCAGCAGCCACTCAGAGACCCAGTACTTC. This sequence encodes CASSHSETQYF.